The clone carrying this T cell receptor (beta chain) has ten or more counts. No antigen is known for it. The data originate from a study of CD8 T cells in ankylosing spondylitis. The study's findings and limits: Reportedly, significant enrichment of disease-linked clones occurred in matched ankylosing spondylitis synovial fluid. Clones linked with disease were CD8+ and fairly uncommon in the peripheral blood. Ankylosing spondylitis blood appeared to be characterized by a TCR beta motif of 8 or 9 highly homologous variants.

Quantitative barcoded 5'-RACE was used to prepare TCR beta libraries. TCRdb ran MiXCR on the 5' RACE reads and lists one entry per CDR3 protein. The sample has about 220,000 distinct CDR3 sequences, just under 7.5% seen once; the top ten hold 14%. The V gene end was trimmed by 6 bases and the J gene end by 7 bases; junction bases not matched to a gene: 9. The CDR3 has 15 residues. Germline CDR1 reads SGHVS; CDR2 reads FQNEAQ. The TCR comes from a male donor with ankylosing spondylitis. The sample taken for sequencing was blood, either unsorted or a sorted T cell fraction (not recorded which). This chain joins TRBV7-8 and TRBJ2-1; TRBD2 agrees at 10 bases. The CDR3 region has the DNA TGTGCCAGCAGGGAATTTAGCGGGGGGCGTAATGAGCAGTTCTTC. This gives the protein CASREFSGGRNEQFF.